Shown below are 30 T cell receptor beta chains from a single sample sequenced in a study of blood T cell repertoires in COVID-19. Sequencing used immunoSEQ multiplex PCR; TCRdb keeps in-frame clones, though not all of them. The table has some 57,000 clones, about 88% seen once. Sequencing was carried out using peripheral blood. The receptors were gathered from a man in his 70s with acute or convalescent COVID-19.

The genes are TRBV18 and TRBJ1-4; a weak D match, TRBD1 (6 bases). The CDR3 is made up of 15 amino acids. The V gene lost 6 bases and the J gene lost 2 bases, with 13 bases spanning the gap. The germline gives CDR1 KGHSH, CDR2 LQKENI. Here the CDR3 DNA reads TGTGCCAGCTCGGGACAACATAGCACTAATGAAAAACTGTTTTTT. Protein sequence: CASSGQHSTNEKLFF. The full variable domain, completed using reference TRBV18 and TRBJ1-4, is NAGVMQNPRHLVRRRGQEARLRCSPMKGHSHVYWYRQLPEEGLKFMVYLQKENIIDESGMPKERFSAEFPKEGPSILRIQQVVRGDSAAYFCASSGQHSTNEKLFFGSGTQLSVL.

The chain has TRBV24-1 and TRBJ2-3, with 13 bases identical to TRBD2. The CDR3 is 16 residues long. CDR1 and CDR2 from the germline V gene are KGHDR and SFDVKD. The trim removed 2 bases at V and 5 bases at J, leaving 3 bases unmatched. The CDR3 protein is CATSDSGLAGEDTQYF. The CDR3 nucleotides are TGTGCCACCAGTGATTCTGGACTAGCGGGGGAAGATACGCAGTATTTT.

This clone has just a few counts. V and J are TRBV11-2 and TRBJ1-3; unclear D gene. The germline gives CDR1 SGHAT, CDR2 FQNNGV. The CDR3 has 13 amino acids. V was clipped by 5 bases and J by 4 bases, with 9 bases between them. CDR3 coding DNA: TGTGCCAGCAGCGGCTTGGAGGGAAACACCATATATTTT. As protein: CASSGLEGNTIYF. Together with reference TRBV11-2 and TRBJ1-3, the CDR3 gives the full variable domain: EAGVAQSPRYKIIEKRQSVAFWCNPISGHATLYWYQQILGQGPKLLIQFQNNGVVDDSQLPKDRFSAERLKGVDSTLKIQPAKLEDSAVYLCASSGLEGNTIYFGEGSWLTVV.

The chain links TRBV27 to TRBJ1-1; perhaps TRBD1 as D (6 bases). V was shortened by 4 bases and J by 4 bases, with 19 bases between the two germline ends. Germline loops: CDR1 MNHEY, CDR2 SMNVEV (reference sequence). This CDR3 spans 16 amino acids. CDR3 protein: CASSWRNRAGGTEAFF. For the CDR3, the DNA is TGTGCCAGCAGTTGGAGGAACAGGGCTGGGGGCACTGAAGCTTTCTTT.

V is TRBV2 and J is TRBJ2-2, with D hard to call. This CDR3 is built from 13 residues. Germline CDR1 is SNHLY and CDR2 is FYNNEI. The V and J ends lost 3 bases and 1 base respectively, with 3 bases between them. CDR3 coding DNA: TGTGCCAGCAGTGACGGGAACACCGGGGAGCTGTTTTTT. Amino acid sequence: CASSDGNTGELFF.

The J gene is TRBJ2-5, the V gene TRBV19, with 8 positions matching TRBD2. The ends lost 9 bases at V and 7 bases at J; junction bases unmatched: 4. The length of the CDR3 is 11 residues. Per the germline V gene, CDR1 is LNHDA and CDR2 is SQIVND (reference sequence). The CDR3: CASALAGTQYF. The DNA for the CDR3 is TGTGCCAGCGCCCTAGCGGGGACCCAGTACTTC. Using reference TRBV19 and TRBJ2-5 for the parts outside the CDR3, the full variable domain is DGGITQSPKYLFRKEGQNVTLSCEQNLNHDAMYWYRQDPGQGLRLIYYSQIVNDFQKGDIAEGYSVSREKKESFPLTVTSAQKNPTAFYLCASALAGTQYFGPGTRLLVL.

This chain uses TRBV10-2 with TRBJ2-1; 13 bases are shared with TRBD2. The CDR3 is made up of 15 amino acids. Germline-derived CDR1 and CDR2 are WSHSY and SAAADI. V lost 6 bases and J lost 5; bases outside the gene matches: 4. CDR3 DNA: TGCGCCAGCAGCAGAACTAGCGGGGGGGACAATGAGCAGTTCTTC. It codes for CASSRTSGGDNEQFF.

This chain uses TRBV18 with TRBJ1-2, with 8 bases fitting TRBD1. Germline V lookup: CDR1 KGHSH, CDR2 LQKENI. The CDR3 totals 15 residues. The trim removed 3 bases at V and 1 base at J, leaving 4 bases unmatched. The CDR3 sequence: CASSPTGADNYGYTF. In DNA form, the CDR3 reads TGTGCCAGCTCACCGACAGGGGCGGATAACTATGGCTACACCTTC. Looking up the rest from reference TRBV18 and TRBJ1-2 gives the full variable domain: NAGVMQNPRHLVRRRGQEARLRCSPMKGHSHVYWYRQLPEEGLKFMVYLQKENIIDESGMPKERFSAEFPKEGPSILRIQQVVRGDSAAYFCASSPTGADNYGYTFGSGTRLTVV.

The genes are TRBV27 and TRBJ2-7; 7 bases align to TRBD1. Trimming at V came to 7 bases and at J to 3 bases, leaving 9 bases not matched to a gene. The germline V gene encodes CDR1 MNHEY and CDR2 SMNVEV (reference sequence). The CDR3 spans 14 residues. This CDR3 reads CASTSRDRNYEQYF. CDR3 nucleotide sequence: TGTGCCAGCACATCCCGGGACAGAAACTACGAGCAGTACTTC.

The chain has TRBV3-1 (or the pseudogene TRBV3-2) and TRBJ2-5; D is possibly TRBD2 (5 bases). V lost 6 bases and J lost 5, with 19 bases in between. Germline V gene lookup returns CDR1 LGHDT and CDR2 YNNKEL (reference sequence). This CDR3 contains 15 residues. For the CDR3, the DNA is TGTGCCAGCAGTCCTACTAGGACCTCGATGGAGACCCAGTACTTC. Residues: CASSPTRTSMETQYF.

In DNA form, the CDR3 reads TGTGCCAGCAGTGGGACTAGCGGGAGGGTCGTGCAGTACTTC. Its translation is CASSGTSGRVVQYF. The gene calls are TRBV27 and TRBJ2-7; 16 bases agree with TRBD2. V gave up 5 bases and J gave up 9 bases; unmatched junction bases: 4. Germline CDR1 is MNHEY and CDR2 is SMNVEV (reference sequence). This CDR3 is 14 amino acids long.

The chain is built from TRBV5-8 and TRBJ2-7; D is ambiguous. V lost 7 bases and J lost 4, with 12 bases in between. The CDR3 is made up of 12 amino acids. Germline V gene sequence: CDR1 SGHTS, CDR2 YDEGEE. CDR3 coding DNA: TGTGCCAGCCACCGGAGACGGTACGAGCAGTACTTC. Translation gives CASHRRRYEQYF.

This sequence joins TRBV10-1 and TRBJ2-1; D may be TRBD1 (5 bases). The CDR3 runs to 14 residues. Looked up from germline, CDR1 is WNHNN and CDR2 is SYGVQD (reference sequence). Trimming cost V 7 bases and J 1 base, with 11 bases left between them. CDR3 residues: CASTLGRSYNEQFF. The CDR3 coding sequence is TGCGCCAGCACCTTGGGGCGGTCCTACAATGAGCAGTTCTTC.

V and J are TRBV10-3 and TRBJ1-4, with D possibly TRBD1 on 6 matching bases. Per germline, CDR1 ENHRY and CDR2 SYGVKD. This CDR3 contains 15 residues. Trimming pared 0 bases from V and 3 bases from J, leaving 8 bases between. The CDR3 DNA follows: TGTGCCATCAGTGAGTCCGCAGGGGCTAATGAAAAACTGTTTTTT. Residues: CAISESAGANEKLFF.

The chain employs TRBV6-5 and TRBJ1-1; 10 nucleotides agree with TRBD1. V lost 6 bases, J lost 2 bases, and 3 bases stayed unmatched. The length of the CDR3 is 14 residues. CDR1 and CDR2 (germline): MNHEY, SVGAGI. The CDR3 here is CASSWTGGNTEAFF. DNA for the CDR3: TGTGCCAGCAGCTGGACAGGGGGAAACACTGAAGCTTTCTTT.

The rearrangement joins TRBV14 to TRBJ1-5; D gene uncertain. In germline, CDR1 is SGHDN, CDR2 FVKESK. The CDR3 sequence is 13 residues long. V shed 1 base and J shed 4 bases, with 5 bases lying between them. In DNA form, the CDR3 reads TGTGCCAGCAGCCAAGGCGGGAATCAGCCCCAGCATTTT. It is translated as CASSQGGNQPQHF.

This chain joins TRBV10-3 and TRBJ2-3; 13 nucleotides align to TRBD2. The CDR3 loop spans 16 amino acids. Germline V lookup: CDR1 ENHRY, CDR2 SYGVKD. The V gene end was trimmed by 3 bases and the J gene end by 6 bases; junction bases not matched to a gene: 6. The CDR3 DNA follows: TGTGCCATCAGTGAAACTAGCGGGGGGGCCAGGGATACGCAGTATTTT. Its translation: CAISETSGGARDTQYF.

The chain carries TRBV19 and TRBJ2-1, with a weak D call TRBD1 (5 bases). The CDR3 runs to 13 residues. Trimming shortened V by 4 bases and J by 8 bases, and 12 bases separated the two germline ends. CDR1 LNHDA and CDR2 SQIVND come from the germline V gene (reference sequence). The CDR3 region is CASSSTGAHEQFF. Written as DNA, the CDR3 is TGTGCCAGTAGTAGCACAGGTGCTCATGAGCAGTTCTTC.

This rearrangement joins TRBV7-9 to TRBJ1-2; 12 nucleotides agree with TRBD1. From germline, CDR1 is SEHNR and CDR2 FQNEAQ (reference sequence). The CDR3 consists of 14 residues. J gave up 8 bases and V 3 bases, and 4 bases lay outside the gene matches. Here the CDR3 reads CASSLGQGAQGYTF. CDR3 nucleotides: TGTGCCAGCAGCTTGGGACAGGGGGCCCAGGGCTACACCTTC.

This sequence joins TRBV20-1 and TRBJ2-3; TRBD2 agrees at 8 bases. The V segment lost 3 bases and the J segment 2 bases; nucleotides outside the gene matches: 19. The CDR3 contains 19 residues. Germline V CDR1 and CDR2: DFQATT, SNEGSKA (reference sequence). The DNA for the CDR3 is TGCAGTGCTAGTACCTGGTTGGCGGGGGGCCACGCCTCCACAGATACGCAGTATTTT. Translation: CSASTWLAGGHASTDTQYF.

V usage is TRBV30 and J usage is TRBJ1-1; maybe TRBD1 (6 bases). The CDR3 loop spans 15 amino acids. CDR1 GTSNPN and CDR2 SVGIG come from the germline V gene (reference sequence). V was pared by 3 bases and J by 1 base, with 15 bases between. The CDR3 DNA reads TGTGCCTGGAGACAGGGTTGGGCCTGGAACACTGAAGCTTTCTTT. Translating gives CAWRQGWAWNTEAFF.

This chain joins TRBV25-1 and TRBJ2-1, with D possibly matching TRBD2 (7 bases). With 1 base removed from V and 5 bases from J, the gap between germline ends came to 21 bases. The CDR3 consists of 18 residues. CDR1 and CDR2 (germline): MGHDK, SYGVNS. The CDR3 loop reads CASSEWEGGPVSNNEQFF. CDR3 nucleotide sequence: TGTGCCAGCAGTGAATGGGAGGGGGGGCCGGTTTCCAACAATGAGCAGTTCTTC.

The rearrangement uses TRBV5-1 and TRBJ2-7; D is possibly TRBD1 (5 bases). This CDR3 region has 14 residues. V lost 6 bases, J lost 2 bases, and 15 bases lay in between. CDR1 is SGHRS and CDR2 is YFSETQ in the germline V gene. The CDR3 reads CASNQGVGPYEQYF. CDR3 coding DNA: TGCGCCAGCAACCAGGGTGTCGGGCCCTACGAGCAGTACTTC.

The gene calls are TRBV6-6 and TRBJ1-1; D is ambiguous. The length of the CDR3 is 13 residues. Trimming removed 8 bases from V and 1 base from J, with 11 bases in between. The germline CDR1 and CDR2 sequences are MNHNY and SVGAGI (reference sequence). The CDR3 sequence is CASGSNSNTEAFF. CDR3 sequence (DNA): TGTGCCAGCGGTAGCAATTCGAACACTGAAGCTTTCTTT.

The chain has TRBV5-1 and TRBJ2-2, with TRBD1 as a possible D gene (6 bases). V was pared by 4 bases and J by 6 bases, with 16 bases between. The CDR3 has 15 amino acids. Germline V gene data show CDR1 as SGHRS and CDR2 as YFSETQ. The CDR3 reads CASSTYRVGSGELFF. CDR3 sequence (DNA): TGCGCCAGCAGCACCTACAGGGTTGGGTCCGGGGAGCTGTTTTTT.

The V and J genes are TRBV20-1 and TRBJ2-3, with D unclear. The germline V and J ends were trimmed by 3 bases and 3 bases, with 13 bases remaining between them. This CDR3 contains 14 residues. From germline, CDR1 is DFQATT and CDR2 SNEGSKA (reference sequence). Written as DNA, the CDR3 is TGCAGTGCTAGTTTCGGTACTTCTACAGATACGCAGTATTTT. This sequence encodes CSASFGTSTDTQYF.

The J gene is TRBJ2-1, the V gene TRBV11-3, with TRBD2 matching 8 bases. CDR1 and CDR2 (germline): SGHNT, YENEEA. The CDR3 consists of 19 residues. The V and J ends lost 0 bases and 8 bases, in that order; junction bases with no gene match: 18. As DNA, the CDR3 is TGTGCCAGCAGCTTAGATGGAGAGGCTAGCGGGCCCGTGGGGCATGAGCAGTTCTTC. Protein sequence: CASSLDGEASGPVGHEQFF.

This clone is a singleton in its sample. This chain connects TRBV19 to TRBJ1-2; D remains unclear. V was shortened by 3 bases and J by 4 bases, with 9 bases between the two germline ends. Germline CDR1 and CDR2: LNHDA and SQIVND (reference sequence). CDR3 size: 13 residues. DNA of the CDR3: TGTGCCAGTAGTATTCAGGATCTCTATGGCTACACCTTC. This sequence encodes CASSIQDLYGYTF.

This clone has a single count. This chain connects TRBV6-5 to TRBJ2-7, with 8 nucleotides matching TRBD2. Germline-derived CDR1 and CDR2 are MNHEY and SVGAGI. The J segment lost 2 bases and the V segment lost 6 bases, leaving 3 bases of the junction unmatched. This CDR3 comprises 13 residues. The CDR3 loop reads CASRRGATYEQYF. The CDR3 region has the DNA TGTGCCAGCAGGCGGGGGGCGACCTACGAGCAGTACTTC.

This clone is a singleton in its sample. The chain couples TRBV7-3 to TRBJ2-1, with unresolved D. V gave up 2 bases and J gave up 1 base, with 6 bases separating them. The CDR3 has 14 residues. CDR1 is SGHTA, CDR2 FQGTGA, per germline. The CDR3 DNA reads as TGTGCCAGCAGCTTAGAGAGTTCCTACAATGAGCAGTTCTTC. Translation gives CASSLESSYNEQFF.